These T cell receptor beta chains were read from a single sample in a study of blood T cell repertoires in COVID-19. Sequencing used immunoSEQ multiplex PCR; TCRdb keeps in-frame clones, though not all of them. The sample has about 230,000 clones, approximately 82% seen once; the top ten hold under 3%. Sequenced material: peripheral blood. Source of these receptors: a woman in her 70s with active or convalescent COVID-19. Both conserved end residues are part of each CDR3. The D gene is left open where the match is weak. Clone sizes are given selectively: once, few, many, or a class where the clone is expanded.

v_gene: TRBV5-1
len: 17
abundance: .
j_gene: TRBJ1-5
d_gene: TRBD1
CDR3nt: TGCGCCAGCAGCTTGGAAGGGGGCCCTTATAGCAATCAGCCCCAGCATTTT
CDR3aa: CASSLEGGPYSNQPQHF

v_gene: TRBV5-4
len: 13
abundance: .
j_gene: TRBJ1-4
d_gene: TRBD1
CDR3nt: TGTGCCAGCCGGGACAGAGTTAATGAAAAACTGTTTTTT
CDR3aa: CASRDRVNEKLFF

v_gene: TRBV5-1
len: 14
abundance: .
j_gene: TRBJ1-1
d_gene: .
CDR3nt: TGCGCCAGCAGCTTGAACAGCCTGAACACTGAAGCTTTCTTT
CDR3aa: CASSLNSLNTEAFF

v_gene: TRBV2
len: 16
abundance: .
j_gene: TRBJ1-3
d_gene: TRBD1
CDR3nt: TGTGCCAGCAGTGACCAGGGGGCTTTCTCTGGAAACACCATATATTTT
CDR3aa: CASSDQGAFSGNTIYF

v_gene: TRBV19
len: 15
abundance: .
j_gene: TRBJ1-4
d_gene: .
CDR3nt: TGTGCCAGTAGTCCCCAAGATGATGGCAATGAAAAACTGTTTTTT
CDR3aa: CASSPQDDGNEKLFF

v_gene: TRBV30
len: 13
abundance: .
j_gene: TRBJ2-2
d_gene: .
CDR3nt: TGTGCCTGGAGTGTGGGACTCACCGGGGAGCTGTTTTTT
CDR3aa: CAWSVGLTGELFF

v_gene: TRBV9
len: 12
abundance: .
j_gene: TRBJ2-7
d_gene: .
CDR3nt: TGTGCCAGCAGCCGCAGCTCCTACGAGCAGTACTTC
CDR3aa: CASSRSSYEQYF

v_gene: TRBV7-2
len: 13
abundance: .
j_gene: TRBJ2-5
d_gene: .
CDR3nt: TGTGCCAGCAGCCTCTGGCAGGAAGAGACCCAGTACTTC
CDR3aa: CASSLWQEETQYF

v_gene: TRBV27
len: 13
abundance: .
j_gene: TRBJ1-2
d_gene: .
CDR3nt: TGTGCCAGCAGTTTACGCACCAATGGCGGCTACACCTTC
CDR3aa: CASSLRTNGGYTF

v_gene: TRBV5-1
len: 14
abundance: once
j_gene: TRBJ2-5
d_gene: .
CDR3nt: TGCGCCAGCACGCGGGGACAGCAAGAAGAGACCCAGTACTTC
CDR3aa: CASTRGQQEETQYF

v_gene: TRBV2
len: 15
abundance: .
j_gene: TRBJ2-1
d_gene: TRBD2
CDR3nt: TGTGCCAGCAGTAGGCTAGCGGGGGGATTTAATGAGCAGTTCTTC
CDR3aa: CASSRLAGGFNEQFF

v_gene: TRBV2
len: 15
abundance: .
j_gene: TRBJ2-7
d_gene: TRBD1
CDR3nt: TGTGCCAGCAGTCGACAGGGGGCGAAGGGGTACGAGCAGTACTTC
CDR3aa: CASSRQGAKGYEQYF

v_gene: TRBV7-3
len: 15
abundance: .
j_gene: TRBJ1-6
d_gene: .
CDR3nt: TGTGCCAGCAGCTTAAACGGCAGGGGAAATTCACCCCTCCACTTT
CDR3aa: CASSLNGRGNSPLHF

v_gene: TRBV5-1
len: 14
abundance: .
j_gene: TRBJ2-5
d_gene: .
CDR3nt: TGCGCCAGCAGCTTGGGGCAGGTGCAAGAGACCCAGTACTTC
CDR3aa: CASSLGQVQETQYF

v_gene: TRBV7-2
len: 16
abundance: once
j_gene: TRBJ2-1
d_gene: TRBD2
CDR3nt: TGTGCCAGCAGCTTAGCAGTAGCGGGAGGATACAATGAGCAGTTCTTC
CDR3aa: CASSLAVAGGYNEQFF

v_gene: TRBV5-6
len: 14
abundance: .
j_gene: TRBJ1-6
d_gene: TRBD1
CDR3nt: TGTGCCAGCAGCTTGGGACAGGGCCTTTCACCCCTCCACTTT
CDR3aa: CASSLGQGLSPLHF

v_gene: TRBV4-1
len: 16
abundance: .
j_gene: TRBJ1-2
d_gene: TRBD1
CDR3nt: TGCGCCAGCAGTTTCGGTCGTCCGGGACAGGGTCGTGGCTACACCTTC
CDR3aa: CASSFGRPGQGRGYTF

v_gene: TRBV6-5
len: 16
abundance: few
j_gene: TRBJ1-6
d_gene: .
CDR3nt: TGTGCCAGCAGTTACTATGGGGACTTCTATAATTCACCCCTCCACTTT
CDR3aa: CASSYYGDFYNSPLHF

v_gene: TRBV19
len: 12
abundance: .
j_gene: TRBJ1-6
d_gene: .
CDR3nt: TGTGCCAGTATGCATCTCGGGTCACCCCTCCACTTT
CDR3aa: CASMHLGSPLHF

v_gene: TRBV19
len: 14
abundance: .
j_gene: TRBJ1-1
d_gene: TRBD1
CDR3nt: TGTGCCAGTAGCTCGAGACAGGGGGCCACTGAAGCTTTCTTT
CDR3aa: CASSSRQGATEAFF

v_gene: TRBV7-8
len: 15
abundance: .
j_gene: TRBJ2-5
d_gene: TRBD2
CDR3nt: TGTGCCAGCAGCTTAGAGTGGGGGGGGTATCAGACCCAGTACTTC
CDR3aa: CASSLEWGGYQTQYF

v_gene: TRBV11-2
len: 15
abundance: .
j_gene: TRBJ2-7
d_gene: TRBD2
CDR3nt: TGTGCCAGCAGCTTAGACCCTAGCGGGAGCTACGAGCAGTACTTC
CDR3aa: CASSLDPSGSYEQYF

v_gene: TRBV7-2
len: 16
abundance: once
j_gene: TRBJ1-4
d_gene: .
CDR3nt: TGTGCCAGCAGCTTAGGGGGGGGGCAAACTAATGAAAAACTGTTTTTT
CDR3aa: CASSLGGGQTNEKLFF

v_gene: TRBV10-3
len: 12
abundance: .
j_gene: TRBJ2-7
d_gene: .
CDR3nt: TGTGCCATCAGCGGGGGTTGGTCCGAGCAGTACTTC
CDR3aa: CAISGGWSEQYF

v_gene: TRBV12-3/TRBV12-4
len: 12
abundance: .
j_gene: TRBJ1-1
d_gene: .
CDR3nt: TGTGCCAGCAGCCGGAGTAACACTGAAGCTTTCTTT
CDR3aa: CASSRSNTEAFF

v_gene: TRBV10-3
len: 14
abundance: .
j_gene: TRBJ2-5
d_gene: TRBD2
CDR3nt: TGTGCCATCAAAACTAGCGCTACCCAAGAGACCCAGTACTTC
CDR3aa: CAIKTSATQETQYF

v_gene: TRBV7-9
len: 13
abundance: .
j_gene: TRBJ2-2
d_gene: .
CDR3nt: TGTGCCAGCAGCTTTAGTGGCACCGGGGAGCTGTTTTTT
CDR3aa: CASSFSGTGELFF

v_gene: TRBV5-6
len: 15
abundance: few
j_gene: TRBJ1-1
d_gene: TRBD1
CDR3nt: TGTGCCAGCAGCTTCCCGGGACAGCTGAACACTGAAGCTTTCTTT
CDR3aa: CASSFPGQLNTEAFF

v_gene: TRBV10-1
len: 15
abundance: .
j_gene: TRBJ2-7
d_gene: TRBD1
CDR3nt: TGCGCCAGCAGCCCCGGGACAGGGGGCTATTACGAGCAGTACTTC
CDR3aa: CASSPGTGGYYEQYF

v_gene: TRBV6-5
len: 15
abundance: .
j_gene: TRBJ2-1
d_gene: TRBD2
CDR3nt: TGTGCCAGCCTGGGGGGGGGATTCACACTGAATGAGCAGTTCTTC
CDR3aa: CASLGGGFTLNEQFF

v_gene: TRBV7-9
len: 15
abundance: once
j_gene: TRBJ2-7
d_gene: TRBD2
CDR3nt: TGTGCCAGCAGCTTACAGGGACTAGCGGGCTACGAGCAGTACTTC
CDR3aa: CASSLQGLAGYEQYF

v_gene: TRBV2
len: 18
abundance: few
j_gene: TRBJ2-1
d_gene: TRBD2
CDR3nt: TGTGCCAGCGGCCTAGCGGGAGCCTTTTTTAGCTCCTACAATGAGCAGTTCTTC
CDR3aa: CASGLAGAFFSSYNEQFF

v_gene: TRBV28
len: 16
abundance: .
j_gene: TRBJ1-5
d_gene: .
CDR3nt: TGTGCCAGCAGCCGCAACCCCTATCCTCCCTCACCGTCCCAGCATTTT
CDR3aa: CASSRNPYPPSPSQHF

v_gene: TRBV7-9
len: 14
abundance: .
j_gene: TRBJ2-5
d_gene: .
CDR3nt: TGTGCCAGCAGCTGGAACCAGGGTTCAGAGACCCAGTACTTC
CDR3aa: CASSWNQGSETQYF

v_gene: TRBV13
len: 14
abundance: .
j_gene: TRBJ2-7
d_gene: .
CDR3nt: TGTGCCAGCAGCTCTATACAGGTAACCTACGAGCAGTACTTC
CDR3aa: CASSSIQVTYEQYF

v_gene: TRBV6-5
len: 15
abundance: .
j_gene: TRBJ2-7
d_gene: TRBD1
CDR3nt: TGTGCCAGCAGTTACTCCGGGACAGGGTTCTACGAGCAGTACTTC
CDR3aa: CASSYSGTGFYEQYF

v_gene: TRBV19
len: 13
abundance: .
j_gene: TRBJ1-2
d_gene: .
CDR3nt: TGTGCCACGGAGGGGCCCACACACTATGGCTACACCTTC
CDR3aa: CATEGPTHYGYTF

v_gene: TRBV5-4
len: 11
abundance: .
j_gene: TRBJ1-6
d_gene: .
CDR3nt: TGTGCCAGCAGCTTGGGGGCCCTTCGCAGCTTT
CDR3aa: CASSLGALRSF

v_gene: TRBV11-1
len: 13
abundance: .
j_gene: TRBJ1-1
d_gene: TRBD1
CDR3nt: TGTGCCAGCAGCTTAGCGGAGACAGGGATTGCTTTCTTT
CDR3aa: CASSLAETGIAFF

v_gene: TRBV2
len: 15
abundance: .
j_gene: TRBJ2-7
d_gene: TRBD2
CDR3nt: TGTGCCAGCAGTGGGGGACTAGCGGCTCCCTACGAGCAGTACTTC
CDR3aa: CASSGGLAAPYEQYF

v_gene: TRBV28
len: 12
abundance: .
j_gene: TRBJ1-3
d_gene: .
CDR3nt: TGTGCCACAAGGAGCTCTGGAAACACCATATATTTT
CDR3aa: CATRSSGNTIYF

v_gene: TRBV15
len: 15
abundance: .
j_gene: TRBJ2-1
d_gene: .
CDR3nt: TGTGCCACCAGCAGAGACCAGGGCCCCTACAATGAGCAGTTCTTC
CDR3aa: CATSRDQGPYNEQFF

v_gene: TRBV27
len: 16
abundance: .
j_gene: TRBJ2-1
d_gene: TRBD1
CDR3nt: TGTGCCAGCAGTTTCCACGGGACAGGATCATCCAATGAGCAGTTCTTC
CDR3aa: CASSFHGTGSSNEQFF

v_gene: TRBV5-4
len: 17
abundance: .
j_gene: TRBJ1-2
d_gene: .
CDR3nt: TGTGCCAGCAGCTTGGGGGACGGGAGTTCCTCTAGCGGGGGCTACACCTTC
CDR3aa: CASSLGDGSSSSGGYTF

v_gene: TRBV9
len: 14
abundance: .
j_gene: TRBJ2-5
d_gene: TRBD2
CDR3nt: TGTGCCAGCAGCCTAGCGGGGGGGCGGGAGACCCAGTACTTC
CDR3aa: CASSLAGGRETQYF

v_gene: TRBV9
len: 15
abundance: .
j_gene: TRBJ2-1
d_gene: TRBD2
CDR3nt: TGTGCCAGCAGCCCAGCCCTAGCGGTCTACAATGAGCAGTTCTTC
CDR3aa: CASSPALAVYNEQFF

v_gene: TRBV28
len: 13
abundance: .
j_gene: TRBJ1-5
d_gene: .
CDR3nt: TGTGCCAGCAGAGGGGGAAGCAATCAGCCCCAGCATTTT
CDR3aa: CASRGGSNQPQHF

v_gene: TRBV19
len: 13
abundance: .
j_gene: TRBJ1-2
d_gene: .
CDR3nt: TGTGCCAGTAGACAGGCGGATTCCTATGGCTACACCTTC
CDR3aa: CASRQADSYGYTF

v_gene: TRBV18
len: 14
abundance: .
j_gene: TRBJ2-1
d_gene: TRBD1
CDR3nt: TGTGCCAGCTCAGTGGGGACAGGGGGCAATGAGCAGTTCTTC
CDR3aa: CASSVGTGGNEQFF

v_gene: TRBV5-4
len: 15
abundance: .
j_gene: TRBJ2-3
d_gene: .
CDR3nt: TGTGCCAGCAGCCACCGGGACTTACGTGCAGATACGCAGTATTTT
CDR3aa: CASSHRDLRADTQYF

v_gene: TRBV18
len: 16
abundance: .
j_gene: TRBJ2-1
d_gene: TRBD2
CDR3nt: TGTGCCAGCTCACCTCCTAGCGGGAGCTCCTACAATGAGCAGTTCTTC
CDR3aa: CASSPPSGSSYNEQFF

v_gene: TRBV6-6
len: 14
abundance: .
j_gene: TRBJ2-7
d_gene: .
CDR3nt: TGTGCCAGCAGTTACGTCGGACAGTTCTACGAGCAGTACTTC
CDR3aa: CASSYVGQFYEQYF

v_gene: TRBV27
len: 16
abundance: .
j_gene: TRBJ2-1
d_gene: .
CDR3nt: TGTGCCAGCACCAAAGCCCAGGGAGGGGGACTCAATGAGCAGTTCTTC
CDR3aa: CASTKAQGGGLNEQFF

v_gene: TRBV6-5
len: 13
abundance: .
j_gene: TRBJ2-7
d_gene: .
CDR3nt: TGTGCCAGCAGAAGACAGGGAGGCTACGAGCAGTACTTC
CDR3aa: CASRRQGGYEQYF

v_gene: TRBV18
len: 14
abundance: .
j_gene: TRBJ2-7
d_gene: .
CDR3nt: TGTGCCAGCCAGAACGGACAAAGTTCCTACGAGCAGTACTTC
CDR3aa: CASQNGQSSYEQYF

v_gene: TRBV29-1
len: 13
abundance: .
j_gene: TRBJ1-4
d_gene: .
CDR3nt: TGCAGCGTTGGGGGGCGGGGGAACGAAAAACTGTTTTTT
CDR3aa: CSVGGRGNEKLFF

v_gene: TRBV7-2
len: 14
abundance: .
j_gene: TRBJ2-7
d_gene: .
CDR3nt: TGTGCCAGCAGCCAGATGGCTAGCTCCTACGAGCAGTACTTC
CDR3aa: CASSQMASSYEQYF

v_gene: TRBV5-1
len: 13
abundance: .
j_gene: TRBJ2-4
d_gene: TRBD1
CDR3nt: TGCGCCAGTTCGACAGGGGAGAGAAACATTCAGTACTTC
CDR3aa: CASSTGERNIQYF

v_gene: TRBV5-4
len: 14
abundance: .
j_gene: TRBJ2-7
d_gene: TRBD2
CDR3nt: TGTGCCAGCAGCTTGGCGGGAGGGAACTACGAGCAGTACTTC
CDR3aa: CASSLAGGNYEQYF

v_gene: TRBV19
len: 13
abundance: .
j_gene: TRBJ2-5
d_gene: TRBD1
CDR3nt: TGTGCCAGTAGGAGGGACAGACAAGAGACCCAGTACTTC
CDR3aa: CASRRDRQETQYF